The present T cell receptor beta chain was sequenced within a study of Ad26.COV2.S vaccination and SARS-CoV-2 variants. Overall study: Sample donor was a member of the COV1001 Ad26.COV2.S trial arm.

The treatment here: some 19 received Ad26.COV2.S at low or high dose, single or two shots; about 5 received placebo; per-sample allocation not given. Sampling happened 63 days after the first vaccine or placebo injection. Profiled with immunoSEQ multiplex PCR; TCRdb holds only in-frame clones, not every one. The sample records some 350,000 clones, about 88% being singletons. This specimen consisted of peripheral blood, obtained in a trial of Ad26.COV2.S vaccine versus placebo. The TCR originated in a person aged 18-60 years who received the Ad26.COV2.S COVID-19 vaccine or a placebo.

CDR3 residues: CASSQVRGNNQPQHF. The CDR3 DNA follows: TGCGCCAGCAGCCAAGTCCGCGGGAACAATCAGCCCCAGCATTTT. The chain couples TRBV4-1 to TRBJ1-5; D uncertain. The CDR3 is 15 amino acids. The germline V gene has CDR1 MGHRA and CDR2 YSYEKL. V lost 1 base, J lost 3 bases, and 10 bases lay in between.